Below are 14 T cell receptor beta chains sequenced from a single sample in a study of blood T cell repertoires in COVID-19. Generated by immunoSEQ multiplex PCR, the TCRdb table keeps only in-frame clones and is missing some. The sample lists fewer than 250,000 clones; about 94% were seen once. The sample was peripheral blood. All receptors derive from a man in his sixties with COVID-19, enrolled during active disease.

This clone has only a few counts. The chain recombines TRBV7-6 with TRBJ2-7, with D possibly being TRBD1 (6 bases). Germline assignment: CDR1 SGHVS and CDR2 FNYEAQ. This CDR3 has 17 amino acids. Trimming removed 5 bases at V and 2 bases at J, with 22 bases between. This CDR3 is CASSPIPTGREAYEQYF. Written as DNA, the CDR3 is TGTGCCAGCAGCCCTATCCCCACAGGGCGTGAAGCCTACGAGCAGTACTTC. Drawing the rest from reference TRBV7-6 and TRBJ2-7, the complete variable domain is GAGVSQSPRYKVTKRGQDVALRCDPISGHVSLYWYRQALGQGPEFLTYFNYEAQQDKSGLPNDRFSAERPEGSISTLTIQRTEQRDSAMYRCASSPIPTGREAYEQYFGPGTRLTVT.

CDR3 in DNA: TGCGCCAGCAGAACAGGGTTTAGCACTGAAGCTTTCTTT. Its protein product is CASRTGFSTEAFF. The chain employs TRBV5-1 and TRBJ1-1, with D possibly matching TRBD1 (6 bases). Germline V gives CDR1 SGHRS, CDR2 YFSETQ. Trimming removed 5 bases from V and 4 bases from J, with 12 bases in between. CDR3 length equals 13 residues. The full variable domain, with the rest looked up from reference TRBV5-1 and TRBJ1-1, is KAGVTQTPRYLIKTRGQQVTLSCSPISGHRSVSWYQQTPGQGLQFLFEYFSETQRNKGNFPGRFSGRQFSNSRSEMNVSTLELGDSALYLCASRTGFSTEAFFGQGTRLTVV.

The V gene is TRBV11-3, the J gene TRBJ2-1; 8 nucleotides line up with TRBD2. Germline CDR1 and CDR2: SGHNT and YENEEA. CDR3 length equals 14 residues. J gave up 8 bases and V 2 bases, and 5 bases lay outside the gene matches. The CDR3 here is CASSLHAGGDEQFF. In nucleotides, the CDR3 is TGTGCCAGCAGCTTACATGCGGGGGGCGATGAGCAGTTCTTC.

The rearrangement links TRBV6-6 to TRBJ1-5; TRBD1 aligns across 7 bases. After removal of 5 bases from V and 5 bases from J, the junction contained 6 bases not matched to a gene. Germline CDR1 reads MNHNY; CDR2 reads SVGAGI (reference sequence). The CDR3 is made up of 14 amino acids. CDR3 residues: CASSKGQVDQPQHF. CDR3 coding DNA: TGTGCCAGCAGTAAAGGACAGGTCGATCAGCCCCAGCATTTT.

The chain recombines TRBV7-6 with TRBJ2-1, with 14 nucleotides matching TRBD2. Germline CDR1 SGHVS, CDR2 FNYEAQ. The CDR3 has 18 amino acids. V was pared by 3 bases and J by 1 base, with 5 bases of the junction left unmatched. The CDR3 DNA is TGTGCCAGCAGCTTCCAGACTAGCGGGGGGGGATCCTACAATGAGCAGTTCTTC. This gives the protein CASSFQTSGGGSYNEQFF. Using reference TRBV7-6 and TRBJ2-1 for the parts outside the CDR3, the full variable domain is GAGVSQSPRYKVTKRGQDVALRCDPISGHVSLYWYRQALGQGPEFLTYFNYEAQQDKSGLPNDRFSAERPEGSISTLTIQRTEQRDSAMYRCASSFQTSGGGSYNEQFFGPGTRLTVL.

The genes are TRBV7-3 and TRBJ2-3, with 8 bases fitting TRBD2. Germline CDR1 reads SGHTA; CDR2 reads FQGTGA. The trim removed 4 bases at V and 1 base at J, leaving 4 bases unmatched. CDR3 length equals 15 residues. The DNA of the CDR3 is TGTGCCAGCAGCTACGACGGGGGGGGCACAGATACGCAGTATTTT. It encodes CASSYDGGGTDTQYF.

The gene calls are TRBV7-3 and TRBJ2-2; maybe TRBD1 (5 bases). Trimming took off 9 bases at V and 4 bases at J, with 9 bases between the two ends. The CDR3 covers 12 residues. Per germline, CDR1 SGHTA and CDR2 FQGTGA. The CDR3 reads CARRQSTGELFF. CDR3 coding DNA: TGTGCCAGAAGACAGAGCACCGGGGAGCTGTTTTTT.

The chain carries TRBV5-4 and TRBJ2-2; 7 nucleotides match TRBD2. The V and J ends lost 5 bases and 0 bases, in that order; junction bases with no gene match: 7. The CDR3 contains 16 residues. Germline lookup yields CDR1 SGHNT and CDR2 YYREEE (reference sequence). Here the CDR3 reads CASRVRGVTNTGELFF. CDR3 bases: TGTGCCAGCAGGGTTCGGGGGGTCACGAACACCGGGGAGCTGTTTTTT.

Of note for this clone: This sample includes further DNA sequences coding for the same CDR3. V usage is TRBV3-1 (or the pseudogene TRBV3-2) and J usage is TRBJ2-7; a possible D gene is TRBD1 (5 bases). The germline V gene has CDR1 LGHDT and CDR2 YNNKEL (reference sequence). This CDR3 spans 14 amino acids. Deletions cut 2 bases from V and 0 bases from J, with 8 bases between. CDR3 sequence reads: CASSQTGSSYEQYF. The CDR3 coding sequence is TGTGCCAGCAGCCAAACAGGCAGCTCCTACGAGCAGTACTTC.

V is TRBV5-1 and J is TRBJ2-5; tentative D call: TRBD2 (5 bases). The germline CDR1 and CDR2 sequences are SGHRS and YFSETQ. Trimming left V 0 bases short and J 5 bases short, with 14 bases between. The CDR3 is 15 amino acids. CDR3 protein: CASSLVVAPEETQYF. The CDR3 nucleotides read TGCGCCAGCAGCTTGGTGGTAGCGCCAGAGGAGACCCAGTACTTC.

The rearrangement uses TRBV18 and TRBJ1-3; TRBD1 matches at 9 bases. From germline, CDR1 is KGHSH and CDR2 LQKENI. V was pared by 6 bases and J by 4 bases, with 13 bases of the junction left unmatched. This CDR3 has 17 amino acids. CDR3 amino acids: CASSPSLQGARGNTIYF. In DNA form, the CDR3 reads TGTGCCAGCTCGCCCAGCTTACAGGGGGCTCGGGGAAACACCATATATTTT.

The sample holds one count of this clone. The J gene is TRBJ2-7, the V gene TRBV7-2, with 8 positions matching TRBD1. CDR1 and CDR2 from the germline V gene are SGHTA and FQGNSA. The CDR3 consists of 14 residues. V lost 5 bases and J lost 3; bases outside the gene matches: 6. CDR3 in amino acids: CASSLGQGFYEQYF. In DNA form, the CDR3 reads TGTGCCAGCAGCCTTGGACAGGGTTTCTACGAGCAGTACTTC.

The rearrangement uses TRBV5-1 and TRBJ2-3; the match to TRBD1 covers 8 bases. CDR3 length equals 13 residues. Germline CDR1 is SGHRS and CDR2 is YFSETQ. V trimming: 5 bases; J trimming: 7 bases; junction bases outside the gene matches: 6. CDR3 nucleotide sequence: TGCGCCAGCAGTCTTCAGGGGGCAAATACGCAGTATTTT. It yields the protein CASSLQGANTQYF.

V is TRBV7-6 and J is TRBJ1-4; 10 positions agree with TRBD1. This CDR3 comprises 16 residues. Germline V gene sequence: CDR1 SGHVS, CDR2 FNYEAQ. Losses at the gene ends were 5 bases for V and 0 bases for J; bases not matched to a gene: 3. The chain's CDR3 is CASSGGTGATNEKLFF. CDR3 coding DNA: TGTGCCAGCAGCGGAGGGACAGGGGCAACTAATGAAAAACTGTTTTTT.